This T cell receptor beta chain is from a study of blood T cell repertoires in COVID-19. Assay used: immunoSEQ multiplex PCR; TCRdb lists only in-frame clones, some missing. The sample lists some 120,000 clones; nearly 90% were seen once. The sequenced sample consisted of peripheral blood. This clonotype originated in a woman of 80 years or more with acute or convalescent COVID-19.

Written as DNA, the CDR3 is TGTGCCAGCAGTGACTTGCCACCAAACCTATATAGCAATCAGCCCCAGCATTTT. As protein: CASSDLPPNLYSNQPQHF. The chain is built from TRBV6-4 and TRBJ1-5; D is ambiguous. The CDR3 runs to 18 residues. V shed 1 base and J shed 0 bases, with 16 bases lying between them. The germline V gene has CDR1 MRHNA and CDR2 SNTAGT.